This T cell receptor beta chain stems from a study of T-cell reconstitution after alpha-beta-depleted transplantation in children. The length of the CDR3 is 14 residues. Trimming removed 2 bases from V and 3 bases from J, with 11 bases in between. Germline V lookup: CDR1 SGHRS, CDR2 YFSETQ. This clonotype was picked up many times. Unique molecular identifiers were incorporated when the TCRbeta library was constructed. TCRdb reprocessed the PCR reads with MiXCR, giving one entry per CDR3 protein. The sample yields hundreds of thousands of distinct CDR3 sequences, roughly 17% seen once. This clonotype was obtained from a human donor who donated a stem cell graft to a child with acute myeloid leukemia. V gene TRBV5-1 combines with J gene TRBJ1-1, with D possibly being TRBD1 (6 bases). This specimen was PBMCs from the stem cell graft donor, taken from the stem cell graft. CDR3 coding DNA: TGCGCCAGCAGCTTTAGGGGGGAGGACACTGAAGCTTTCTTT. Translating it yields CASSFRGEDTEAFF.